Below, one TCR beta chain is given with its context. There is no known antigen for this receptor. No base quality values were provided; no much bigger clone lies one nucleotide off. The data originate from a study of cytotoxic CD8 clonotypes in ibrutinib-treated CLL (dated by TCRdb to the early 2020s). As for the study more broadly: The cohort was composed of 10 to 11 relapsed/refractory and around 15 treatment-naive patients; IGHV unmutated status was identified in around 17 patients. All remission and progressive disease samples were collected while patients were still receiving ibrutinib. Samples at response were collected after a median of 12 months of treatment, with a range of roughly 6 to 40 months. Cryopreserved peripheral blood mononuclear cells were collected at three points: before therapy, at response, and at either sustained remission or disease progression. Samples averaged approximately 260,000 productive templates and 94,082 productive rearrangements. Of the approximately 86 participants in the trial, roughly 26 had longitudinal samples available. Responses were partial in around 25 patients and complete in 2; after median around 72 months follow-up, around 14 stayed in remission and roughly twelve progressed. General conclusions and limits of the study: Clonality increased at ibrutinib response, stayed stable in sustained remission, and fell back toward baseline at progression. Sampling times were not matched between patients in sustained remission and patients whose disease was progressing, and lymph node repertoires were not examined. At baseline, clonality was higher than in age-matched healthy donors and showed a strong correlation with circulating CD8+ T-cell counts. Public clonotypes were found to be uncommon and were observed to contract or remain stable during treatment; the increase in clonality was shown to reflect expansion of private clonotypes at ibrutinib response.

CDR1 DFQATT and CDR2 SNEGSKA are derived from the germline V gene (reference sequence). V is reduced by 6 bases and J by 12 bases, leaving a spacing of 15 bases between them. The CDR3 goes from the cysteine to the phenylalanine over 11 residues. Only the CDR3 part of the read is kept: 33 bases, read in frame from the first base. A MiSeq instrument was used for deep resolution sequencing, which targeted depths ranging from 1 in 1 million up to 1 in 200,000 T cells, with coverage averaging 10x for each clonotype. The immunoSEQ hsTCRB Kit was used to generate TCR beta libraries. The published analysis was carried out like this. The data were analyzed with ImmunoSEQ Analyzer and ImmunoSEQ Data Assistant, and V, D and J gene assignments followed IMGT definitions. Clonality, which ranges from 0 to 1, was calculated as one minus the normalized Shannon entropy of productive rearrangement frequencies. Public clonotype analysis was restricted to overrepresented clonotypes comprising at least 0.05% of each patient's repertoire. Repertoires from around 13 age-matched healthy donors in immuneACCESS were used as clonality controls. Drawn from immuneACCESS, this table holds only the in-frame rearrangements with V and J called that TCRdb kept. Clones are partly lost; checked studies trace under half to an unresolved V gene and leave the rest unexplained. V and J calls plus clone size are reproduced from that table; the DNA served to infer D and trimming. The sample includes about 130,000 clones, with approximately 80% observed a single time. Clones ranked in the top ten supply roughly 12% of the sample.

The sample's time point label, decoded: more than 10 months on ibrutinib. For TCR beta library preparation, roughly 2 micrograms of genomic DNA was extracted from cryopreserved PBMCs. Longitudinal blood samples from CLL patients receiving ibrutinib monotherapy were subjected to high-throughput TCR beta sequencing. The patients took part in an open-label, single-center phase 2 trial of ibrutinib monotherapy. The V gene is TRBV20-1 and the J gene is TRBJ2-1; possibly the D gene is TRBD2, per 6 matching bases. This material consisted of PBMCs, taken after 12 months of ibrutinib treatment. This clonotype originated in a human donor with chronic lymphocytic leukemia. The CDR3 reads as follows: CSADLAGRQFF. Read as DNA, the sequence is TGCAGTGCCGACCTCGCGGGGAGGCAGTTCTTC.